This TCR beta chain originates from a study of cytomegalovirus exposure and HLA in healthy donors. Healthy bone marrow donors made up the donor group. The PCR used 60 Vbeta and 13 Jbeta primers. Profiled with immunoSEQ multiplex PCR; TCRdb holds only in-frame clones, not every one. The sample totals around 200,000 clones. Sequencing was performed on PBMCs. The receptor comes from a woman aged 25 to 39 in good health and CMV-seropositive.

In nucleotides, the CDR3 is TGTGCCAGCAGTATATTTAACACCATATATTTT. This sequence encodes CASSIFNTIYF. V gene TRBV6-6 combines with J gene TRBJ1-3; D gene ambiguous. The CDR3 is 11 amino acids. V lost 5 bases to trimming and J lost 7 bases, with 6 bases between them. CDR1 MNHNY and CDR2 SVGAGI come from the germline V gene (reference sequence).